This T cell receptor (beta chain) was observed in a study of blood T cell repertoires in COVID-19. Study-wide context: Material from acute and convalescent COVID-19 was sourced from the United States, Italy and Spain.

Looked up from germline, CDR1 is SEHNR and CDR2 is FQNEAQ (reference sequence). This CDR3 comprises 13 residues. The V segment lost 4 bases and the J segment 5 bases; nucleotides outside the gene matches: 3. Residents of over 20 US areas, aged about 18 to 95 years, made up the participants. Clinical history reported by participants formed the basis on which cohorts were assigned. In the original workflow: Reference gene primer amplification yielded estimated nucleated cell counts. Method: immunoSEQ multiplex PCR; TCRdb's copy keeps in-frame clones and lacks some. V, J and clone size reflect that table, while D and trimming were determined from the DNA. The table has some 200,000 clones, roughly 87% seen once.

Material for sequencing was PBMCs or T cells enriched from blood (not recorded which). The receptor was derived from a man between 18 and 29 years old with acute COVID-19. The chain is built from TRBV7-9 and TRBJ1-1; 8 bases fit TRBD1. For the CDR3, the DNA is TGTGCCAGCAGCTCCAGGGGGCTTACTGAAGCTTTCTTT. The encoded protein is CASSSRGLTEAFF.